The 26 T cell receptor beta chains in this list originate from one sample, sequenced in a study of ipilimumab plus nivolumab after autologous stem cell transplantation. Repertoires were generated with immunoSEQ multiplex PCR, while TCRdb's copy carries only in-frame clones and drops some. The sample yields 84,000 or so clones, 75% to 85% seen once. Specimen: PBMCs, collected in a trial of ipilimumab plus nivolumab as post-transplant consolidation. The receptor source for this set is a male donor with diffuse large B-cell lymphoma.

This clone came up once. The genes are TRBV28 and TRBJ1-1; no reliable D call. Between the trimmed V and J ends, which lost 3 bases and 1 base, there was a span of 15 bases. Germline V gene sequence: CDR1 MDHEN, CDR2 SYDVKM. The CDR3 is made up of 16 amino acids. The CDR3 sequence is CASSFILLTTNTEAFF. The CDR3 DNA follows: TGTGCCAGCAGTTTCATCCTCCTTACAACGAACACTGAAGCTTTCTTT.

The CDR3 DNA reads TGTGCCAGCAGCTCAGGGGGCGATGGAAACACCATATATTTT. This encodes CASSSGGDGNTIYF. The rearrangement links TRBV5-6 to TRBJ1-3; 8 bases align to TRBD1. J lost 3 bases, V lost 3 bases, and 2 bases had no gene match. CDR3 length equals 14 residues. Germline CDR1 is SGHDT and CDR2 is YYEEEE.

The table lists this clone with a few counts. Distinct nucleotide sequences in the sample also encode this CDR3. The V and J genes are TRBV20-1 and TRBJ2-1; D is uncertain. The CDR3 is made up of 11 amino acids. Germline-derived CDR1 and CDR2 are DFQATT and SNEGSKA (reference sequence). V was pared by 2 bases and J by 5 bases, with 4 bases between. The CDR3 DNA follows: TGCAGTGCTAGACAGAACAATGAGCAGTTCTTC. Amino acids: CSARQNNEQFF.

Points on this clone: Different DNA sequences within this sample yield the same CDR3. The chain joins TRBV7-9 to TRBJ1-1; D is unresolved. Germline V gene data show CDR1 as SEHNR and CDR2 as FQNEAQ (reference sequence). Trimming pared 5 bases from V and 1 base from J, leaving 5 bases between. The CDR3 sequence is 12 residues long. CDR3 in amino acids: CASSPQNTEAFF. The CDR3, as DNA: TGTGCCAGCAGCCCACAGAACACTGAAGCTTTCTTT.

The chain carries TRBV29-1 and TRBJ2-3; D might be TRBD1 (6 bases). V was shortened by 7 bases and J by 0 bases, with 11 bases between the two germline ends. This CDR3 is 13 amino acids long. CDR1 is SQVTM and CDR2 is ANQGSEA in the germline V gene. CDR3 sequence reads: CSDTGSSTDTQYF. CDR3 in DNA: TGCAGCGACACAGGGTCTAGCACAGATACGCAGTATTTT.

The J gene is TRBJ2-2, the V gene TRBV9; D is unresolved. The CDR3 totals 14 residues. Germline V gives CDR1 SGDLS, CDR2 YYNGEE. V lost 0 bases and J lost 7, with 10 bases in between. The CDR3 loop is CASSVVGFGGELFF. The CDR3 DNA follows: TGTGCCAGCAGCGTAGTGGGGTTTGGCGGGGAGCTGTTTTTT.

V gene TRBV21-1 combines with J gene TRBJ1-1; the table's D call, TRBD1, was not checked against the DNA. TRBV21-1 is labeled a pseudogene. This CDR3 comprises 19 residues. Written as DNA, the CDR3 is TGTGCCAGCAGCAATCCACCCGAAGCGCGGACAGCCATGAACACTGAAGCTTTCTTT. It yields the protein CASSNPPEARTAMNTEAFF.

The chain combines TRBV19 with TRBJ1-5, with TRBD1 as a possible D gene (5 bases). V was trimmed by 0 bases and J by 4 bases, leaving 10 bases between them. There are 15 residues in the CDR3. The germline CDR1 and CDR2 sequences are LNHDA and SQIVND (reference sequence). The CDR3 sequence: CASSIDRAPNQPQHF. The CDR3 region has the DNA TGTGCCAGTAGTATAGACAGGGCACCAAATCAGCCCCAGCATTTT.

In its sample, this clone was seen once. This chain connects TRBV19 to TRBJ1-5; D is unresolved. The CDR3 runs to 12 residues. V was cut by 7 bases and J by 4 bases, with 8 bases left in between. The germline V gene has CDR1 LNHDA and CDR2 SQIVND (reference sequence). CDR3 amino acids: CASKGLNQPQHF. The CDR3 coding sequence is TGTGCCAGTAAGGGCTTGAATCAGCCCCAGCATTTT.

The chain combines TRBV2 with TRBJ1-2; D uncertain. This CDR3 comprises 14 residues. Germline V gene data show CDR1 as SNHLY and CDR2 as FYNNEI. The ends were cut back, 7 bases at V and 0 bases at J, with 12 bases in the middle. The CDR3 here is CASINPEANYGYTF. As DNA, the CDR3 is TGTGCCAGCATTAACCCGGAAGCTAACTATGGCTACACCTTC.

CDR3 in amino acids: CASSQSSVGETQYF. The DNA of the CDR3 is TGTGCCAGCAGCCAATCATCAGTAGGAGAGACCCAGTACTTC. The J gene is TRBJ2-5, the V gene TRBV16, with unresolved D. CDR1 is KGHSY and CDR2 is FQNENV in the germline V gene. The ends were cut back, 0 bases at V and 4 bases at J, with 9 bases in the middle. The CDR3 sequence is 14 residues long. The full variable domain, completed using reference TRBV16 and TRBJ2-5, is GEEVAQTPKHLVRGEGQKAKLYCAPIKGHSYVFWYQQVLKNEFKFLISFQNENVFDETGMPKERFSAKCLPNSPCSLEIQATKLEDSAVYFCASSQSSVGETQYFGPGTRLLVL.

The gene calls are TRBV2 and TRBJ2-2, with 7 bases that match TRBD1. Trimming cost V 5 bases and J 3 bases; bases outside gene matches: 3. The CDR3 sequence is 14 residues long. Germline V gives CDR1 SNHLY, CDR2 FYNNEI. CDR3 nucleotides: TGTGCCAGCAGTTTGGGACAGTACACCGGGGAGCTGTTTTTT. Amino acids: CASSLGQYTGELFF.

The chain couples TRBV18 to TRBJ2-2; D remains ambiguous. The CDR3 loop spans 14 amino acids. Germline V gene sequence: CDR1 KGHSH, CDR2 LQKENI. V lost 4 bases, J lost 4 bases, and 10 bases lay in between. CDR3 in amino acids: CASSRLDGTGELFF. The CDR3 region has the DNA TGTGCCAGCTCACGACTTGACGGCACCGGGGAGCTGTTTTTT.

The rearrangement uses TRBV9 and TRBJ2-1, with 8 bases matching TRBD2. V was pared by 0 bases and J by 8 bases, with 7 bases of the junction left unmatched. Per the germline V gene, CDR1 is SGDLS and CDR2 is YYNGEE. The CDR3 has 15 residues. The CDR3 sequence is CASSVGSGASHEQFF. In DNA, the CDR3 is TGTGCCAGCAGCGTAGGTAGCGGGGCCTCTCATGAGCAGTTCTTC.

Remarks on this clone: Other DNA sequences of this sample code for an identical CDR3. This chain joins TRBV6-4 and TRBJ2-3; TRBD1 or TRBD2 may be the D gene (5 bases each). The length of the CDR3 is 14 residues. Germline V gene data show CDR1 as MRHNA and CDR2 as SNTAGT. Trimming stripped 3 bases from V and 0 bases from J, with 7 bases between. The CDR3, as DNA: TGTGCCAGCAGTGAGGGACCCAGCACAGATACGCAGTATTTT. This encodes CASSEGPSTDTQYF.

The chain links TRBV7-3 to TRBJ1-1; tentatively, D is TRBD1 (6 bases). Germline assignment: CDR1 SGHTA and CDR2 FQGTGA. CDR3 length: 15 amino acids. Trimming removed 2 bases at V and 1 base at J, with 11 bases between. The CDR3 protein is CASSLGAGENTEAFF. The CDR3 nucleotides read TGTGCCAGCAGCTTAGGGGCAGGGGAGAACACTGAAGCTTTCTTT.

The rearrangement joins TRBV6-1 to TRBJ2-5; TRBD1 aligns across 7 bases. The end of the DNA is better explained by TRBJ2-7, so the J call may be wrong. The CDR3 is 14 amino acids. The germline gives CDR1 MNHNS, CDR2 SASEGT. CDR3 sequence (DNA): TGTGCCAGCAGACCGACAGGGTCAAAGGACGAGCAGTACTTC. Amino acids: CASRPTGSKDEQYF.

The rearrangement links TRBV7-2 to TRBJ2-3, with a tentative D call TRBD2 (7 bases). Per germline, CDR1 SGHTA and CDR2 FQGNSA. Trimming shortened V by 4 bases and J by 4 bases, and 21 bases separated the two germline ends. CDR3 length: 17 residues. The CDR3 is CASSSMGGGAGPDTQYF. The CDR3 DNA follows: TGTGCCAGCAGCTCCATGGGAGGGGGGGCCGGGCCAGATACGCAGTATTTT.

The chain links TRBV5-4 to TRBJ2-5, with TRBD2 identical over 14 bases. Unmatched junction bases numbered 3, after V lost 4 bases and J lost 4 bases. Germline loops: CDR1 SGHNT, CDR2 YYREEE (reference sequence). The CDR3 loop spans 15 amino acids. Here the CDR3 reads CASSDGTSGGETQYF. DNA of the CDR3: TGTGCCAGCAGCGACGGGACTAGCGGGGGAGAGACCCAGTACTTC.

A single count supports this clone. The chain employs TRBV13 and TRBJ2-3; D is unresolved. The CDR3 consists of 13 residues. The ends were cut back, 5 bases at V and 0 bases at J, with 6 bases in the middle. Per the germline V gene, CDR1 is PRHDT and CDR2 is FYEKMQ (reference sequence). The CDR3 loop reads CASSRTSTDTQYF. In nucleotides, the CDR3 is TGTGCCAGCAGCCGTACTAGCACAGATACGCAGTATTTT.

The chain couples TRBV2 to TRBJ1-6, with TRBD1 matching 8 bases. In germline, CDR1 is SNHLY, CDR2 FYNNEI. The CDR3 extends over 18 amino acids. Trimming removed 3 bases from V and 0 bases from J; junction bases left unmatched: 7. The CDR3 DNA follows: TGTGCCAGCAGTGACCCAGGGGGCCCAAGCTCCTATAATTCACCCCTCCACTTT. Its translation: CASSDPGGPSSYNSPLHF.

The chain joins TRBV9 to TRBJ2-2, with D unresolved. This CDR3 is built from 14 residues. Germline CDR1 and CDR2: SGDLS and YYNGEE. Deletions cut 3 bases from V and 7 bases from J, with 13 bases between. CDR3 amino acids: CASSARWAGGELFF. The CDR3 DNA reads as TGTGCCAGCAGCGCTCGGTGGGCCGGCGGGGAGCTGTTTTTT. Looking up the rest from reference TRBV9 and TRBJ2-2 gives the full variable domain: DSGVTQTPKHLITATGQRVTLRCSPRSGDLSVYWYQQSLDQGLQFLIQYYNGEERAKGNILERFSAQQFPDLHSELNLSSLELGDSALYFCASSARWAGGELFFGEGSRLTVL.

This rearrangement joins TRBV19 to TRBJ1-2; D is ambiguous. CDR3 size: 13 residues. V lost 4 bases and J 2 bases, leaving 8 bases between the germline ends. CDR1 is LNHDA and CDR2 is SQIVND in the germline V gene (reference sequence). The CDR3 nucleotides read TGTGCCAGTAGTACGCGGCAAAACTATGGCTACACCTTC. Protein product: CASSTRQNYGYTF. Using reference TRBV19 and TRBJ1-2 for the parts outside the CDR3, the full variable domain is DGGITQSPKYLFRKEGQNVTLSCEQNLNHDAMYWYRQDPGQGLRLIYYSQIVNDFQKGDIAEGYSVSREKKESFPLTVTSAQKNPTAFYLCASSTRQNYGYTFGSGTRLTVV.

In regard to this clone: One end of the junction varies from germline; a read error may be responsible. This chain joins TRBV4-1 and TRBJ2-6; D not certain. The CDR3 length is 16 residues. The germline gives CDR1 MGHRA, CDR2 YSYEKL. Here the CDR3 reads CASSQSHSPGVNVLTF. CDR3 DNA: TGCGCCAGCAGCCAGAGTCACAGTCCTGGGGTCAACGTCCTGACTTTC.

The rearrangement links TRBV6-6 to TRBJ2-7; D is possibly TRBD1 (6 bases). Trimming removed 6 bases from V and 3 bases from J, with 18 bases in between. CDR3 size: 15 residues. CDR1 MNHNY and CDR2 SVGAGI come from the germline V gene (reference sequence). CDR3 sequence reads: CASSPDRSPLYEQYF. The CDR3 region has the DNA TGTGCCAGCAGCCCCGACAGGTCGCCTCTCTACGAGCAGTACTTC.

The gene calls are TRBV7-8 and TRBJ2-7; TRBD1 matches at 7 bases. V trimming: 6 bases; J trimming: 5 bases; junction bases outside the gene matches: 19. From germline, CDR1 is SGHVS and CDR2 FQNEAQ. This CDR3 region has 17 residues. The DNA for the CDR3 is TGTGCCAGCAGATTTGGCACCGGGACAGATCTATCGGACGAGCAGTACTTC. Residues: CASRFGTGTDLSDEQYF.